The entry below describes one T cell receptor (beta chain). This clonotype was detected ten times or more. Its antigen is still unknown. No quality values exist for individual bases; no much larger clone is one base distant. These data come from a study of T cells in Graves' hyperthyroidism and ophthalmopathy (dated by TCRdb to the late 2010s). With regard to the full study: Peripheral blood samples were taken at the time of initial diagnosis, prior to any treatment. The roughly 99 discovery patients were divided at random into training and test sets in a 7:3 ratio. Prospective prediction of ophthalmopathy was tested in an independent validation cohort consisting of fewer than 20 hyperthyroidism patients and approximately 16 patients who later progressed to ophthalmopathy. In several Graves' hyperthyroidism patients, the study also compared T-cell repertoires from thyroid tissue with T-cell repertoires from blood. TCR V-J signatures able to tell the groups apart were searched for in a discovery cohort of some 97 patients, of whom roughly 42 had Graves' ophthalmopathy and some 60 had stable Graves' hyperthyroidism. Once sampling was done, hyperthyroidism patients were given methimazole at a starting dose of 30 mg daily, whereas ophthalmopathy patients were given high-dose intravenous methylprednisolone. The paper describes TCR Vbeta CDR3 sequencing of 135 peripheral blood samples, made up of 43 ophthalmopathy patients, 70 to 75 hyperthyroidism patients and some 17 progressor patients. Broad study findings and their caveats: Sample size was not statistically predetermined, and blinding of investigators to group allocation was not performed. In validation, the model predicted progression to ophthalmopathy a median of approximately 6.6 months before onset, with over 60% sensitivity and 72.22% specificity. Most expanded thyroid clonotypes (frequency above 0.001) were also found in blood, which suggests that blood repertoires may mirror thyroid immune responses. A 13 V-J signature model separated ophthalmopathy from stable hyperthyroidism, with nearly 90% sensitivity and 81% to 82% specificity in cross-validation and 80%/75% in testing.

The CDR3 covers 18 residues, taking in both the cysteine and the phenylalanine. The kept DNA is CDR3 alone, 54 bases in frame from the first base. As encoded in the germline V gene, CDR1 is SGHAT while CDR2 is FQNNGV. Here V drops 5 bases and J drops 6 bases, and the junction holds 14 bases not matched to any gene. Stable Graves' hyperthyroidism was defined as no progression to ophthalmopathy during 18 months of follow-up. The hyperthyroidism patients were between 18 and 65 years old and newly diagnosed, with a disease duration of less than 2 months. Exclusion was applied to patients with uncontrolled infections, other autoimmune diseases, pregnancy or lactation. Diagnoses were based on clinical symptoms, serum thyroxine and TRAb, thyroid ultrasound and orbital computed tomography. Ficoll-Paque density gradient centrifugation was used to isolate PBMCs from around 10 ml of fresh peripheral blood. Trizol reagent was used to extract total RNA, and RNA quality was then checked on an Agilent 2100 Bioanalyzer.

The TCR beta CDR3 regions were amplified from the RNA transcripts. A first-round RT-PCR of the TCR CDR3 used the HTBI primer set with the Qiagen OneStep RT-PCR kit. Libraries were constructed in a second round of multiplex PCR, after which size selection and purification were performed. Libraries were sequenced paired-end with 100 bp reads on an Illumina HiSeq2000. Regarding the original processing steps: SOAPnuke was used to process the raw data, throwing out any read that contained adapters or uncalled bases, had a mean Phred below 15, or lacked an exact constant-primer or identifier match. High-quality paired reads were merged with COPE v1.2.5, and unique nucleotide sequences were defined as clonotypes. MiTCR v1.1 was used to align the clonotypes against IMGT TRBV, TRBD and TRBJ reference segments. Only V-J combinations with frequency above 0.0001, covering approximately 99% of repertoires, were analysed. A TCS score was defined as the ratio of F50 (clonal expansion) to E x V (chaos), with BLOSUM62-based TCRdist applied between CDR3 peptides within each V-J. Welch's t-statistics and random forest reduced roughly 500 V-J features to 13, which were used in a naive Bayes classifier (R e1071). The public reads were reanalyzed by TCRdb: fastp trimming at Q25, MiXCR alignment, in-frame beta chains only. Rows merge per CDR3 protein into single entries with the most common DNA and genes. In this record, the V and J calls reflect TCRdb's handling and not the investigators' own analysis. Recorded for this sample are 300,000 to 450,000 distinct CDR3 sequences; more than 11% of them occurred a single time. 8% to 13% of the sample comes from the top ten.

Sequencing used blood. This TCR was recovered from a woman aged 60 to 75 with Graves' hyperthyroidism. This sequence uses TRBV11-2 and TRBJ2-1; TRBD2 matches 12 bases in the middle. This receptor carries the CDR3 CASSMASGRATLANEQFF. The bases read TGTGCCAGCAGCATGGCTAGCGGGAGGGCCACTTTGGCCAATGAGCAGTTCTTC.